Each of the 30 T cell receptor beta chains below was sequenced from the same sample in a study of shared clonotypes between healthy human individuals. Some clones are missing from TCRdb's copy, which holds only in-frame ones; the method was immunoSEQ multiplex PCR. The table lists 2 million to 2.5 million clones, approximately 96% of them singletons. Sequences were obtained from naive CD4+ T cells sorted from blood. Described subset: CD45RA+ positively selected. These receptors were obtained from a man between 18 and 35 years old in good health.

This chain joins TRBV4-3 and TRBJ2-7; D gene unclear. CDR3 length equals 15 residues. Germline values: CDR1 LGHNA, CDR2 YSLEER. Trimming left V 1 base short and J 0 bases short, with 10 bases between. This CDR3 reads CASSQGSTTSYEQYF. The DNA for the CDR3 is TGCGCCAGCAGCCAAGGGTCTACAACCTCCTACGAGCAGTACTTC.

The V and J genes are TRBV2 and TRBJ1-3; a possible D gene is TRBD1 (6 bases). V lost 8 bases to trimming and J lost 4 bases, with 21 bases between them. From germline, CDR1 is SNHLY and CDR2 FYNNEI. The CDR3 has 16 residues. CDR3 nucleotides: TGTGCCAGCGATCGAACCTGGGGGCCGTTAGGAAACACCATATATTTT. Encoded protein: CASDRTWGPLGNTIYF.

The chain employs TRBV7-9 and TRBJ2-3; TRBD2 might be the D (5 bases). Germline values: CDR1 SEHNR, CDR2 FQNEAQ (reference sequence). The V end lost 5 bases, the J end lost 3 bases, and 12 bases lay between the germline ends. The CDR3 has 14 residues. This chain's CDR3 is CASSRGVSTDTQYF. The CDR3 nucleotides read TGTGCCAGCAGCCGGGGTGTGAGTACAGATACGCAGTATTTT.

The chain couples TRBV7-2 to TRBJ2-5; D is ambiguous. V lost 3 bases and J lost 4, with 12 bases in between. The CDR3 loop spans 14 amino acids. Germline assignment: CDR1 SGHTA and CDR2 FQGNSA. For the CDR3, the DNA is TGTGCCAGCAGCTTTTCCCCAGTGGGAGAGACCCAGTACTTC. Encoded protein: CASSFSPVGETQYF.

This chain uses TRBV7-6 with TRBJ2-5; D uncertain. CDR3 length: 16 residues. V was shortened by 3 bases and J by 1 base, with 15 bases between the two germline ends. Germline V gives CDR1 SGHVS, CDR2 FNYEAQ. The CDR3 spells CASSFSAGAVQETQYF. In DNA, the CDR3 is TGTGCCAGCAGCTTCAGCGCTGGCGCCGTCCAAGAGACCCAGTACTTC.

The chain is built from TRBV7-9 and TRBJ1-6, with 8 nucleotides matching TRBD1. CDR3 length equals 16 residues. The J segment lost 7 bases and the V segment lost 2 bases, leaving 7 bases of the junction unmatched. Per the germline V gene, CDR1 is SEHNR and CDR2 is FQNEAQ (reference sequence). The CDR3 nucleotides are TGTGCCAGCAGCTTACCCGGACAGGGATCGAATTCACCCCTCCACTTT. It is translated as CASSLPGQGSNSPLHF. Variable domain in full (rest from reference TRBV7-9 and TRBJ1-6): DTGVSQNPRHKITKRGQNVTFRCDPISEHNRLYWYRQTLGQGPEFLTYFQNEAQLEKSRLLSDRFSAERPKGSFSTLEIQRTEQGDSAMYLCASSLPGQGSNSPLHFGNGTRLTVT.

The J gene is TRBJ2-7, the V gene TRBV18; no firm D call. Germline CDR1 reads KGHSH; CDR2 reads LQKENI. Trimming removed 2 bases from V and 4 bases from J, with 12 bases in between. CDR3 length equals 14 residues. The CDR3 protein is CASSPGRKGYEQYF. In DNA, the CDR3 is TGTGCCAGCTCACCAGGGCGCAAGGGTTACGAGCAGTACTTC. The complete variable domain, with remaining parts taken from reference TRBV18 and TRBJ2-7, reads NAGVMQNPRHLVRRRGQEARLRCSPMKGHSHVYWYRQLPEEGLKFMVYLQKENIIDESGMPKERFSAEFPKEGPSILRIQQVVRGDSAAYFCASSPGRKGYEQYFGPGTRLTVT.

The gene calls are TRBV19 and TRBJ1-5, with 10 bases aligning to TRBD1. The V segment lost 8 bases and the J segment 6 bases; nucleotides outside the gene matches: 13. This CDR3 has 16 amino acids. Germline-derived CDR1 and CDR2 are LNHDA and SQIVND (reference sequence). CDR3: CASSPPTGTGVQPQHF. The CDR3 nucleotides are TGTGCCAGTTCCCCCCCAACCGGGACAGGGGTTCAGCCCCAGCATTTT. The whole variable domain, filled in from reference TRBV19 and TRBJ1-5, reads DGGITQSPKYLFRKEGQNVTLSCEQNLNHDAMYWYRQDPGQGLRLIYYSQIVNDFQKGDIAEGYSVSREKKESFPLTVTSAQKNPTAFYLCASSPPTGTGVQPQHFGDGTRLSIL.

This clone occurred once. The chain links TRBV30 to TRBJ2-7; the D call may be TRBD1 or TRBD2 (5 bases each). Trimming removed 1 base from V and 1 base from J, with 20 bases in between. The CDR3 is 17 amino acids. CDR1 and CDR2 (germline): GTSNPN, SVGIG (reference sequence). The CDR3 spells CAWSEVAHWGSSYEQYF. For the CDR3, the DNA is TGTGCCTGGAGTGAGGTAGCACATTGGGGGAGTTCCTACGAGCAGTACTTC.

The V call is TRBV18, the J call TRBJ1-2; 10 nucleotides align to TRBD1. J lost 4 bases, V lost 2 bases, and 4 bases had no gene match. The germline gives CDR1 KGHSH, CDR2 LQKENI. The CDR3 consists of 15 residues. This CDR3 is CASSPGTGEAYGYTF. CDR3 coding DNA: TGTGCCAGCTCACCAGGGACAGGGGAGGCCTATGGCTACACCTTC.

The V and J genes are TRBV28 and TRBJ2-2; 7 bases fit TRBD1. V shed 5 bases, J shed 6 bases, and the junction held 9 bases outside the gene matches. Looked up from germline, CDR1 is MDHEN and CDR2 is SYDVKM. The CDR3 contains 15 residues. CDR3 in amino acids: CASSPTGKKSGELFF. In DNA form, the CDR3 reads TGTGCCAGCAGTCCGACAGGGAAAAAATCCGGGGAGCTGTTTTTT. Together with reference TRBV28 and TRBJ2-2, the CDR3 gives the full variable domain: DVKVTQSSRYLVKRTGEKVFLECVQDMDHENMFWYRQDPGLGLRLIYFSYDVKMKEKGDIPEGYSVSREKKERFSLILESASTNQTSMYLCASSPTGKKSGELFFGEGSRLTVL.

Only one count was recorded for this clone. V is TRBV19 and J is TRBJ1-4; maybe TRBD1 (5 bases). This CDR3 spans 14 amino acids. V gave up 6 bases and J gave up 4 bases, with 12 bases separating them. Looked up from germline, CDR1 is LNHDA and CDR2 is SQIVND (reference sequence). CDR3 coding DNA: TGTGCCAGTAGCCCGACAGCCGGTAATGAAAAACTGTTTTTT. This gives the protein CASSPTAGNEKLFF.

In its sample, this clone was seen once. The identical CDR3 is also encoded by other nucleotide sequences in the sample. This chain links TRBV7-9 with TRBJ2-5; D may be TRBD1 (5 bases). Trimming cost V 0 bases and J 2 bases, with 10 bases left between them. Germline V gives CDR1 SEHNR, CDR2 FQNEAQ (reference sequence). CDR3 size: 15 residues. In DNA, the CDR3 is TGTGCCAGCAGCTTAGCGCTGACAGCTCAAGAGACCCAGTACTTC. Amino acids: CASSLALTAQETQYF.

J is TRBJ2-5 and V is TRBV20-1; the D is unclear. This CDR3 is 11 amino acids long. CDR1 is DFQATT, CDR2 SNEGSKA, per germline (reference sequence). Trimming pared 1 base from V and 5 bases from J, leaving 5 bases between. This chain's CDR3 is CSARGFETQYF. The CDR3 nucleotides read TGCAGTGCTAGAGGGTTCGAGACCCAGTACTTC.

The chain is built from TRBV7-2 and TRBJ1-4; D is undetermined. This CDR3 is 12 amino acids long. The germline gives CDR1 SGHTA, CDR2 FQGNSA. Trimming shortened V by 5 bases and J by 8 bases, and 9 bases separated the two germline ends. The CDR3 loop reads CASSTGTEKLFF. As DNA, the CDR3 is TGTGCCAGCAGCACTGGCACCGAAAAACTGTTTTTT.

The chain joins TRBV10-3 to TRBJ1-2, with D possibly matching TRBD1 (6 bases). There are 13 residues in the CDR3. V was cut by 6 bases and J by 1 base, with 9 bases left in between. Germline V gene data show CDR1 as ENHRY and CDR2 as SYGVKD. Here the CDR3 DNA reads TGTGCCATCAGGGACAGTATTAACTATGGCTACACCTTC. Residues: CAIRDSINYGYTF.

The chain uses TRBV15 and TRBJ2-7, with 11 bases aligning to TRBD1. Germline-derived CDR1 and CDR2 are LNHNV and YYDKDF (reference sequence). The CDR3 is made up of 14 amino acids. Trimming removed 4 bases from V and 6 bases from J; junction bases left unmatched: 5. In DNA form, the CDR3 reads TGTGCCACCAGCAAAACGGACAGGGGGCGCGAGCAGTACTTC. Its translation is CATSKTDRGREQYF.

This clone was counted once. The V and J genes are TRBV7-9 and TRBJ1-2; TRBD1 aligns across 10 bases. After removal of 5 bases from V and 8 bases from J, the junction contained 5 bases not matched to a gene. CDR3 size: 13 residues. Per germline, CDR1 SEHNR and CDR2 FQNEAQ (reference sequence). The chain's CDR3 is CASSPGQGIGYTF. The CDR3 coding sequence is TGTGCCAGCAGCCCGGGACAGGGGATCGGCTACACCTTC.

To note about this clone: The sample carries other DNA sequences with the same CDR3. The chain links TRBV2 to TRBJ2-5, with D unresolved. Germline loops: CDR1 SNHLY, CDR2 FYNNEI. Trimming took 4 bases from V and 4 from J, leaving 4 bases between them. The CDR3 is 11 residues long. CDR3: CASSALETQYF. The CDR3 DNA follows: TGTGCCAGCAGTGCATTAGAGACCCAGTACTTC.

The CDR3 nucleotides read TGTGCCAGCAGCTTGGCCCAGACCTATGGCTACACCTTC. It specifies CASSLAQTYGYTF. V is TRBV5-4 and J is TRBJ1-2; D unclear. The CDR3 covers 13 residues. Trimming removed 0 bases at V and 4 bases at J, with 7 bases between. Per germline, CDR1 SGHNT and CDR2 YYREEE (reference sequence). Full variable domain (rest looked up from reference TRBV5-4 and TRBJ1-2): ETGVTQSPTHLIKTRGQQVTLRCSSQSGHNTVSWYQQALGQGPQFIFQYYREEENGRGNFPPRFSGLQFPNYSSELNVNALELDDSALYLCASSLAQTYGYTFGSGTRLTVV.

The chain couples TRBV1 to TRBJ2-2; the D call in the table, TRBD1, was not verified against the DNA. TRBV1 is classified as a pseudogene. CDR3 size: 18 residues. CDR3 DNA sequence: TGCACCAGCAGCCAAGTCTCCGGGACAGGGGGCGACACCGGGGAGCTGTTTTTT. It translates to CTSSQVSGTGGDTGELFF.

The V call is TRBV30, the J call TRBJ2-7, with TRBD2 matching over 9 bases. This CDR3 contains 15 residues. V was pared by 2 bases and J by 5 bases, with 10 bases of the junction left unmatched. Germline V gives CDR1 GTSNPN, CDR2 SVGIG (reference sequence). DNA for the CDR3: TGTGCCTGGAGTTCGGGACTAGCCGGAGAAAACGAGCAGTACTTC. Protein product: CAWSSGLAGENEQYF.

The chain has TRBV6-1 and TRBJ2-7; possibly TRBD1 or TRBD2 for D (5 bases each). The CDR3 is 15 residues long. V was trimmed by 6 bases and J by 1 base, leaving 16 bases between them. Germline assignment: CDR1 MNHNS and CDR2 SASEGT. In DNA, the CDR3 is TGTGCCAGCAGAGCCGACAGACTATATTCCTACGAGCAGTACTTC. This encodes CASRADRLYSYEQYF.

The V gene is TRBV28, the J gene TRBJ1-1, with TRBD1 matching 7 bases. Germline CDR1 reads MDHEN; CDR2 reads SYDVKM. The CDR3 totals 12 residues. The trim removed 5 bases at V and 8 bases at J, leaving 5 bases unmatched. CDR3 region: CASSDRAAEAFF. In DNA, the CDR3 is TGTGCCAGCAGTGACAGGGCAGCCGAAGCTTTCTTT.

The chain is built from TRBV2 and TRBJ1-5; D is undetermined. The V end lost 2 bases, the J end lost 1 base, and 9 bases lay between the germline ends. Germline V CDR1 and CDR2: SNHLY, FYNNEI. This CDR3 has 15 amino acids. CDR3 sequence: CASSELNDSNQPQHF. The CDR3 nucleotides read TGTGCCAGCAGTGAACTAAATGACAGCAATCAGCCCCAGCATTTT.

With respect to this clone: The same CDR3 can be traced to other DNA sequences in this sample. J is TRBJ2-2 and V is TRBV5-4; 7 nucleotides line up with TRBD1. The V and J ends lost 0 bases and 1 base, in that order; junction bases with no gene match: 0. From germline, CDR1 is SGHNT and CDR2 YYREEE (reference sequence). CDR3 length: 15 residues. The CDR3 spells CASSLAGGNTGELFF. The CDR3 DNA sequence: TGTGCCAGCAGCTTGGCAGGGGGGAACACCGGGGAGCTGTTTTTT.

This chain uses TRBV7-2 with TRBJ2-1; 8 bases fit TRBD2. The CDR3 consists of 15 residues. V shed 6 bases and J 8 bases; nucleotides not matched to a gene: 12. CDR1 and CDR2 (germline): SGHTA, FQGNSA. CDR3 in amino acids: CASSPHSGRRDEQFF. The DNA of the CDR3 is TGTGCCAGCAGTCCACACAGCGGGAGAAGAGATGAGCAGTTCTTC. The variable domain in full, with the rest retrieved from reference TRBV7-2 and TRBJ2-1, is GAGVSQSPSNKVTEKGKDVELRCDPISGHTALYWYRQSLGQGLEFLIYFQGNSAPDKSGLPSDRFSAERTGGSVSTLTIQRTQQEDSAVYLCASSPHSGRRDEQFFGPGTRLTVL.

V and J are TRBV18 and TRBJ1-3; D possibly corresponds to TRBD1 (6 bases). CDR1 and CDR2 from the germline V gene are KGHSH and LQKENI. Trimming removed 2 bases at V and 0 bases at J, with 17 bases between. The CDR3 runs to 18 residues. DNA for the CDR3: TGTGCCAGCTCACCAGAACTTACAGGGCCTTACTCTGGAAACACCATATATTTT. Translated, it gives CASSPELTGPYSGNTIYF.

In DNA form, the CDR3 reads TGTGCCAGCAGCTCCCGGGCGGGAGGGAACTACAATGAGCAGTTCTTC. This gives the protein CASSSRAGGNYNEQFF. V gene TRBV9 combines with J gene TRBJ2-1; 9 nucleotides match TRBD2. This CDR3 spans 16 amino acids. With 4 bases clipped from V and 3 bases from J, the junction kept 8 bases outside the gene matches. Germline CDR1 reads SGDLS; CDR2 reads YYNGEE.

This chain connects TRBV10-3 to TRBJ2-7; 13 positions agree with TRBD2. Germline V gives CDR1 ENHRY, CDR2 SYGVKD. The V and J ends lost 4 bases and 3 bases, in that order; junction bases with no gene match: 3. This CDR3 has 15 residues. The CDR3 loop reads CAISGTSGGDYEQYF. The CDR3 bases are TGTGCCATCAGTGGTACTAGCGGGGGGGACTACGAGCAGTACTTC.